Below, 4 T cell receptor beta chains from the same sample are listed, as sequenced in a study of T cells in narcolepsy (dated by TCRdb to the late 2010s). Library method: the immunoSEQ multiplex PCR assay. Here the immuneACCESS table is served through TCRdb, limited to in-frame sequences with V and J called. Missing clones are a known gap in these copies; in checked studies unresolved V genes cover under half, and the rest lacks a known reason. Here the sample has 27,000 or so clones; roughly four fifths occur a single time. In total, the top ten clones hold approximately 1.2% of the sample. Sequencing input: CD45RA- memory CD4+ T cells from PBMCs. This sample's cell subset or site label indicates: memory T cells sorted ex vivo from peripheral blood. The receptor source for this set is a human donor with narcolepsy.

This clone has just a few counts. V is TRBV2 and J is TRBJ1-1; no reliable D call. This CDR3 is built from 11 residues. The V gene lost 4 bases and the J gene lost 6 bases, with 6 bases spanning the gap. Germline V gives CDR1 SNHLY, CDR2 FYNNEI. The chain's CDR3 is CASSVRAEAFF. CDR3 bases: TGTGCCAGCAGTGTACGGGCTGAAGCTTTCTTT.

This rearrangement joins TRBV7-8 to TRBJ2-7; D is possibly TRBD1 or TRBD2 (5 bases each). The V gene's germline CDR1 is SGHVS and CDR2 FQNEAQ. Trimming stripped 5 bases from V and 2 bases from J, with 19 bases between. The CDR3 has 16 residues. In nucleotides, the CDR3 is TGTGCCAGCAGCCCGACCGGGATCCAGGGCACCTACGAGCAGTACTTC. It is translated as CASSPTGIQGTYEQYF.

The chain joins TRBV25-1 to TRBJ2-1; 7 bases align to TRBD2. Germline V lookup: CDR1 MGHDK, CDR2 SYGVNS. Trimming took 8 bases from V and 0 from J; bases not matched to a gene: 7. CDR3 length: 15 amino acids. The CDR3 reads CASGGGPSSYNEQFF. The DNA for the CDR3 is TGTGCCAGCGGCGGGGGACCAAGCTCCTACAATGAGCAGTTCTTC.

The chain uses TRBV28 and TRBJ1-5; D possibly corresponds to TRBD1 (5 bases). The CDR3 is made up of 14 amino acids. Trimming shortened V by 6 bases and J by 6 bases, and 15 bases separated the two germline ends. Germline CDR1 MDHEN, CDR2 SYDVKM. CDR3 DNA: TGTGCCAGCAGGGTGCAGGGAACGAGTCAGCCCCAGCATTTT. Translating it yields CASRVQGTSQPQHF.